This entry lists 18 T cell receptor beta chains sequenced from one sample in a study of beta chain features in type 1 diabetes. All of the isolated RNA was reverse transcribed, so expressed TCRB transcripts were sequenced. Libraries were prepared by immunoSEQ multiplex PCR; TCRdb keeps only in-frame clonotypes and omits some of them. The profile shows about 900,000 clones, under 20% of them singletons. Sequencing input: naive CD4+ T cells from blood. These receptors all stem from a woman in her late teens or twenties in good health.

V usage is TRBV29-1 and J usage is TRBJ2-5, with 9 bases identical to TRBD1. V shed 6 bases, J shed 5 bases, and the junction held 13 bases outside the gene matches. CDR1 is SQVTM and CDR2 is ANQGSEA in the germline V gene. This CDR3 has 15 amino acids. Here the CDR3 reads CSVGWGQGERETQYF. The CDR3 coding sequence is TGCAGCGTGGGGTGGGGACAGGGCGAAAGGGAGACCCAGTACTTC.

The chain links TRBV28 to TRBJ2-3, with TRBD2 matching 7 bases. This CDR3 spans 14 amino acids. V dropped 2 bases and J dropped 5; count of bases not matched to a gene: 4. CDR1 and CDR2 (germline): MDHEN, SYDVKM. The DNA of the CDR3 is TGTGCCAGCAGTTTAGGGACTATCAAAGATACGCAGTATTTT. This codes for CASSLGTIKDTQYF. Combining the CDR3 with reference TRBV28 and TRBJ2-3 gives the whole variable domain DVKVTQSSRYLVKRTGEKVFLECVQDMDHENMFWYRQDPGLGLRLIYFSYDVKMKEKGDIPEGYSVSREKKERFSLILESASTNQTSMYLCASSLGTIKDTQYFGPGTRLTVL.

The chain joins TRBV5-1 to TRBJ2-5, with D possibly matching TRBD1 (6 bases). The germline V and J ends were trimmed by 5 bases and 5 bases, with 19 bases remaining between them. Germline V gives CDR1 SGHRS, CDR2 YFSETQ. The CDR3 is made up of 15 amino acids. Written as DNA, the CDR3 is TGCGCCAGCAGACAGCCCGGGACACCAAGGGAGACCCAGTACTTC. Translated: CASRQPGTPRETQYF.

V and J are TRBV7-9 and TRBJ1-1; D ambiguous. Per the germline V gene, CDR1 is SEHNR and CDR2 is FQNEAQ (reference sequence). Trimming cost V 5 bases and J 5 bases, with 18 bases left between them. The CDR3 contains 15 residues. CDR3 nucleotide sequence: TGTGCCAGCAGCAGACCTAGGGATCGAGCAACTGAAGCTTTCTTT. It is translated as CASSRPRDRATEAFF.

This clone came up a few times. This rearrangement joins TRBV18 to TRBJ1-1; D possibly corresponds to TRBD1 (6 bases). CDR3 length: 17 residues. The germline V gene encodes CDR1 KGHSH and CDR2 LQKENI. The V gene lost 5 bases and the J gene lost 1 base, with 20 bases spanning the gap. CDR3 in amino acids: CASSEQGDYPTNTEAFF. The CDR3 coding sequence is TGTGCCAGCTCAGAACAGGGTGATTATCCCACGAACACTGAAGCTTTCTTT.

This clone has a single count. The chain links TRBV18 to TRBJ2-3, with D hard to call. CDR3 size: 16 residues. The V end lost 6 bases, the J end lost 2 bases, and 18 bases lay between the germline ends. Looked up from germline, CDR1 is KGHSH and CDR2 is LQKENI. DNA for the CDR3: TGTGCCAGCTCCACCACAGCTGCGGCTTACACAGATACGCAGTATTTT. Residues: CASSTTAAAYTDTQYF.

The chain recombines TRBV5-1 with TRBJ2-2, with 9 nucleotides matching TRBD1. The CDR3 consists of 14 residues. V lost 4 bases, J lost 4 bases, and 2 bases stayed unmatched. The germline V gene has CDR1 SGHRS and CDR2 YFSETQ. The CDR3 region has the DNA TGCGCCAGCAGCCGGACAGGGGTCACCGGGGAGCTGTTTTTT. This sequence encodes CASSRTGVTGELFF.

This clone has only a few counts. Other DNA sequences in this specimen translate into the identical CDR3. V gene TRBV6-5 combines with J gene TRBJ2-7; a possible D gene is TRBD1 (6 bases). V was cut by 5 bases and J by 7 bases, with 9 bases left in between. CDR3 length equals 11 residues. Germline V gene data show CDR1 as MNHEY and CDR2 as SVGAGI. Here the CDR3 reads CASSQGLEQYF. The CDR3 region has the DNA TGTGCCAGCAGTCAGGGGCTTGAGCAGTACTTC.

A few counts support this clone. CDR3 protein: CASRPTGLSTDTQYF. Written as DNA, the CDR3 is TGTGCCAGCAGACCTACGGGACTAAGCACAGATACGCAGTATTTT. The chain employs TRBV5-4 and TRBJ2-3; TRBD2 matches at 7 bases. The CDR3 sequence is 15 residues long. CDR1 is SGHNT, CDR2 YYREEE, per germline (reference sequence). With V trimmed by 5 bases and J by 0 bases, 6 bases remained unmatched.

V and J are TRBV18 and TRBJ1-2, with 7 bases aligning to TRBD1. The trim removed 3 bases at V and 7 bases at J, leaving 11 bases unmatched. Germline V gene lookup returns CDR1 KGHSH and CDR2 LQKENI. The length of the CDR3 is 15 residues. Here the CDR3 DNA reads TGTGCCAGCTCACCGCTTCAGGGGGTTCAAAGTGGCTACACCTTC. This codes for CASSPLQGVQSGYTF. Filled out from reference TRBV18 and TRBJ1-2, the complete variable domain reads NAGVMQNPRHLVRRRGQEARLRCSPMKGHSHVYWYRQLPEEGLKFMVYLQKENIIDESGMPKERFSAEFPKEGPSILRIQQVVRGDSAAYFCASSPLQGVQSGYTFGSGTRLTVV.

V gene TRBV6-5 combines with J gene TRBJ2-4, with a tentative D call TRBD1 (5 bases). Trimming pared 6 bases from V and 0 bases from J, leaving 9 bases between. The CDR3 is 14 amino acids. Per germline, CDR1 MNHEY and CDR2 SVGAGI. The chain's CDR3 is CASREDRAKNIQYF. For the CDR3, the DNA is TGTGCCAGCAGGGAAGACAGAGCCAAAAACATTCAGTACTTC.

This clone was counted a few times. Other DNA sequences from this sample encode an identical CDR3 as well. The rearrangement links TRBV7-2 to TRBJ2-5; either TRBD1 or TRBD2 may supply D (5 bases each). Germline loops: CDR1 SGHTA, CDR2 FQGNSA. V was pared by 3 bases and J by 1 base, with 9 bases between. The CDR3 totals 14 residues. CDR3 sequence: CASSLAGSQETQYF. Here the CDR3 DNA reads TGTGCCAGCAGCTTGGCAGGGAGCCAAGAGACCCAGTACTTC.

The V call is TRBV2, the J call TRBJ1-1; D may be TRBD1 (6 bases). Germline V gene lookup returns CDR1 SNHLY and CDR2 FYNNEI. Trimming left V 8 bases short and J 4 bases short, with 8 bases between. This CDR3 has 11 amino acids. Written as DNA, the CDR3 is TGTGCCAGCGGGGGCTTCACTGAAGCTTTCTTT. This translates into CASGGFTEAFF.

This chain joins TRBV4-1 and TRBJ2-1; D assignment may be TRBD1 or TRBD2 (5 bases each). The V end was cut by 0 bases, the J end by 6 bases, with 12 bases between. The CDR3 is 15 amino acids. Germline V lookup: CDR1 MGHRA, CDR2 YSYEKL. CDR3 amino acids: CASSQDGGVSNEQFF. The DNA of the CDR3 is TGCGCCAGCAGCCAAGATGGGGGAGTTAGCAATGAGCAGTTCTTC.

This clone was picked up a small number of times. This CDR3 is CASKGQGNTGELFF. The CDR3 DNA sequence: TGTGCCAGCAAGGGACAGGGGAACACCGGGGAGCTGTTTTTT. The chain couples TRBV6-6 to TRBJ2-2, with TRBD1 matching 9 bases. The trim removed 7 bases at V and 1 base at J, leaving 1 base unmatched. The CDR3 contains 14 residues. CDR1 and CDR2 (germline): MNHNY, SVGAGI (reference sequence).

This chain connects TRBV29-1 to TRBJ1-3; TRBD1 matches at 8 bases. Trimming removed 6 bases from V and 3 bases from J; junction bases left unmatched: 4. Germline lookup yields CDR1 SQVTM and CDR2 ANQGSEA. CDR3 length: 13 residues. The CDR3 coding sequence is TGCAGCGTAACAGGGGGAGGTGGAAACACCATATATTTT. Translating it yields CSVTGGGGNTIYF.

The rearrangement uses TRBV6-1 and TRBJ2-5; 8 bases map to TRBD1. Germline V gene sequence: CDR1 MNHNS, CDR2 SASEGT. This CDR3 has 16 residues. The V gene end was trimmed by 4 bases and the J gene end by 4 bases; junction bases not matched to a gene: 11. The chain's CDR3 is CASSVRGLTLLETQYF. CDR3 coding DNA: TGTGCCAGCAGTGTCAGGGGGCTTACGCTTCTAGAGACCCAGTACTTC.

This clone has just a few counts. This chain uses TRBV29-1 with TRBJ2-3, with D possibly being TRBD1 (6 bases). The CDR3 covers 13 residues. Germline CDR1 and CDR2: SQVTM and ANQGSEA. The V end lost 4 bases, the J end lost 4 bases, and 12 bases lay between the germline ends. The CDR3 nucleotides read TGCAGCGTTGGTACAGGGCAGGCAGATACGCAGTATTTT. Protein: CSVGTGQADTQYF.